This T cell receptor beta chain was found in a study of a mutant IDH1 vaccine in newly diagnosed glioma. Across the whole study: Treated patients, averaging approximately 40 years, were about 60% male and roughly 40% female. The therapy given earlier, which was standard therapy, consisted of radiotherapy, temozolomide, or both, and most of the patients received both.

Sample time point: week 35, safety follow-up. Every single dose of the vaccine, 300 ug of mutant IDH1 20-mer peptide, came with topical imiquimod. Produced via immunoSEQ multiplex PCR; TCRdb's table is partial and in-frame only. The sample records about 65,000 clones, roughly 76% being singletons. This clone was seen only once. The antigen is not known. V gave up 4 bases and J gave up 5 bases; unmatched junction bases: 10. Germline CDR1 and CDR2: SGHRS and YFSETQ. The CDR3 contains 16 residues. The receptor was isolated from a man in his forties with glioma. J is TRBJ1-1 and V is TRBV5-1, with 11 bases that match TRBD1. The sequenced sample was PBMCs, obtained from a glioma patient whose treatment included an IDH1 peptide vaccine. The CDR3 here is CASSLQSDRGRTEAFF. CDR3 in DNA: TGCGCCAGCAGCCTTCAATCGGACAGGGGGCGGACTGAAGCTTTCTTT.